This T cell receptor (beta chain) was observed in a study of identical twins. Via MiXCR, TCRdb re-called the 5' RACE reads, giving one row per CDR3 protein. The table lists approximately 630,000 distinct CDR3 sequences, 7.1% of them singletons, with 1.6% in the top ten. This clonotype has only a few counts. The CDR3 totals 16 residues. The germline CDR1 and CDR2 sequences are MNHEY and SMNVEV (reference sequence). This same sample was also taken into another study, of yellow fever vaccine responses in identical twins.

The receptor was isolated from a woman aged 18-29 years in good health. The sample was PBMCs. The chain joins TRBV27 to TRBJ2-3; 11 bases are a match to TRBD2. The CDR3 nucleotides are TGTGTCACTTCGACTAGCGGGGTACAGGTCTCAGATACGCAGTATTTT. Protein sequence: CVTSTSGVQVSDTQYF.